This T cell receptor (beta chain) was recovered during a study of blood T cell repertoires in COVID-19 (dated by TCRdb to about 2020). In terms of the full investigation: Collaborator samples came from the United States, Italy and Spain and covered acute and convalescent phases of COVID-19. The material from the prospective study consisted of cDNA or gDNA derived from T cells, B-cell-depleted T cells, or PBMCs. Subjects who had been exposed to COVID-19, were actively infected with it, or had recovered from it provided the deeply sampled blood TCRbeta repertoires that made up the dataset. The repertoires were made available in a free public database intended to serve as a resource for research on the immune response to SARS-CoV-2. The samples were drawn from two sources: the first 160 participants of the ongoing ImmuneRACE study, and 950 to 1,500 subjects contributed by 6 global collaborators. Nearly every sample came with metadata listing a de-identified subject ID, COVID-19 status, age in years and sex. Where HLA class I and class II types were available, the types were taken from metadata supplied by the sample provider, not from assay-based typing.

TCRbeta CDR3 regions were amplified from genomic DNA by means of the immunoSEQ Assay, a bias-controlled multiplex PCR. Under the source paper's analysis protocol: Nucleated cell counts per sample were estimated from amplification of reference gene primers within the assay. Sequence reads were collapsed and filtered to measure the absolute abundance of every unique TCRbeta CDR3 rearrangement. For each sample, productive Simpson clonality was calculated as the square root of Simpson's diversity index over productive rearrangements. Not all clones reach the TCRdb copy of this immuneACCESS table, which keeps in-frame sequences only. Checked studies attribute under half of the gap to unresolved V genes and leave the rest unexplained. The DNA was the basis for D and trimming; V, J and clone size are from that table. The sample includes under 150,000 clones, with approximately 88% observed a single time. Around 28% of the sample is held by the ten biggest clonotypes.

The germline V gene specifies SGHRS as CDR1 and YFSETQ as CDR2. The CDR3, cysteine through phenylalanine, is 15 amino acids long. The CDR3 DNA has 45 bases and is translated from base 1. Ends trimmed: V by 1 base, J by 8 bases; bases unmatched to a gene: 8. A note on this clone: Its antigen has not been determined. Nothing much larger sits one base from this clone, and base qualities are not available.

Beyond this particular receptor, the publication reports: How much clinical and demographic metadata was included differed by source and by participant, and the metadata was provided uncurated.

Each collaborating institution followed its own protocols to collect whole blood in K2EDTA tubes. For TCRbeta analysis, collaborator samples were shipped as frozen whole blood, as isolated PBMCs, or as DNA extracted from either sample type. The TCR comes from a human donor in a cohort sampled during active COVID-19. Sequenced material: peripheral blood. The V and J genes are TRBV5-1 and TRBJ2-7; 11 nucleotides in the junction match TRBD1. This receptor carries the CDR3 CASSLRGTGGSQQYF. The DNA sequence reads TGCGCCAGCAGCTTGAGAGGGACAGGGGGGTCTCAGCAGTACTTC.